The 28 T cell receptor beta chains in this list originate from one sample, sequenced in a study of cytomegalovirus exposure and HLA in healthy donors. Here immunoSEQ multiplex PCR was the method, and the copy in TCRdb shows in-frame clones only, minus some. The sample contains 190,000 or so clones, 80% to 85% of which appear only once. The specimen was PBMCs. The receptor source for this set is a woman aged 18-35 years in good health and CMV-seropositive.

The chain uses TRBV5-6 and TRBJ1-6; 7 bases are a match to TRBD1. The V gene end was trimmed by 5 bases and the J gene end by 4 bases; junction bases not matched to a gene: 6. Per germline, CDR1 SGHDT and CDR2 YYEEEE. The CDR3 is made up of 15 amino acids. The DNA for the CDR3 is TGTGCCAGCAGAGACAGGGATCTTTATAATTCACCCCTCCACTTT. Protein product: CASRDRDLYNSPLHF.

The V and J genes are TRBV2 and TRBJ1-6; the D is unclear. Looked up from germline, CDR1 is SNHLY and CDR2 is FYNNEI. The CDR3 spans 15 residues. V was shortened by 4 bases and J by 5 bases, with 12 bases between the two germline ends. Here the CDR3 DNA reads TGTGCCAGCAGTGGTAGTACGCCTAATAATTCACCCCTCCACTTT. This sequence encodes CASSGSTPNNSPLHF.

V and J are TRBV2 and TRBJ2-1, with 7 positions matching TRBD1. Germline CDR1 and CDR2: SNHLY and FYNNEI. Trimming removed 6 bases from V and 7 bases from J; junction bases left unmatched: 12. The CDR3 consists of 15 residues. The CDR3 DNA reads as TGTGCCAGCAGAATACAGGGGCTACAGGGTAATGAGCAGTTCTTC. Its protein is CASRIQGLQGNEQFF.

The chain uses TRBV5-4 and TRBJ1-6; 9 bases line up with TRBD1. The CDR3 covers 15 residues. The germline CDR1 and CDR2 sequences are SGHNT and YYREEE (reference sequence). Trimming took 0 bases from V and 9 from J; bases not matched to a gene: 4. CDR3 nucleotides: TGTGCCAGCAGCTTGGATGGGACAGGGTTTTCACCCCTCCACTTT. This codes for CASSLDGTGFSPLHF.

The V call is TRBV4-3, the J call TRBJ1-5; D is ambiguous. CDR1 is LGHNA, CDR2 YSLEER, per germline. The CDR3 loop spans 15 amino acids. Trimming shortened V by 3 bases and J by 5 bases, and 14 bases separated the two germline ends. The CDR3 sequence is CASSQVIGGDQPQHF. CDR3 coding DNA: TGCGCCAGCAGCCAGGTCATCGGAGGTGATCAGCCCCAGCATTTT.

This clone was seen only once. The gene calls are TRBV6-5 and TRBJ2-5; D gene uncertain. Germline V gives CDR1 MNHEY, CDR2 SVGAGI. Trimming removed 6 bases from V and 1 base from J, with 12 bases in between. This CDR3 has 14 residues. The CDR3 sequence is CASSSPRIQETQYF. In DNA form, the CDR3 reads TGTGCCAGCAGCTCGCCGCGGATCCAAGAGACCCAGTACTTC.

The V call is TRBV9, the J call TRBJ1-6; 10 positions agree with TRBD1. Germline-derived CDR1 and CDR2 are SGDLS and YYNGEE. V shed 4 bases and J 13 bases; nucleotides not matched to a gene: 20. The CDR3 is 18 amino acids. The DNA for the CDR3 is TGTGCCAGCAGCCTGTCTCACCCGCCGGGACAGGGGTTTTCGCCCCTCCACTTT. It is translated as CASSLSHPPGQGFSPLHF.

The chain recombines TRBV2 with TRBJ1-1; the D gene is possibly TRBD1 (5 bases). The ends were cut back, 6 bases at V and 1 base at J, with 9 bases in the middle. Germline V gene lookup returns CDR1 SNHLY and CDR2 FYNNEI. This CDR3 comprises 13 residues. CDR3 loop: CASRGLPNTEAFF. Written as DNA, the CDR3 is TGTGCCAGCAGGGGACTACCGAACACTGAAGCTTTCTTT.

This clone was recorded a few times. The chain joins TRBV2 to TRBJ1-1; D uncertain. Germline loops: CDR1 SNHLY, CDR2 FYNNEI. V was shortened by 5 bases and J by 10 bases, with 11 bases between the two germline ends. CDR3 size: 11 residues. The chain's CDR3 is CASSSGRSAFF. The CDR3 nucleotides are TGTGCCAGCAGTTCTGGGAGGTCAGCTTTCTTT.

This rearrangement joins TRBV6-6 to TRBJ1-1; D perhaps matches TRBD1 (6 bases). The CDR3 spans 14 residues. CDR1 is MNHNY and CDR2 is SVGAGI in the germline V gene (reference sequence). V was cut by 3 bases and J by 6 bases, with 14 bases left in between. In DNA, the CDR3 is TGTGCCAGCAGTTATCCGCACAGGGATGCTGAAGCTTTCTTT. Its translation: CASSYPHRDAEAFF.

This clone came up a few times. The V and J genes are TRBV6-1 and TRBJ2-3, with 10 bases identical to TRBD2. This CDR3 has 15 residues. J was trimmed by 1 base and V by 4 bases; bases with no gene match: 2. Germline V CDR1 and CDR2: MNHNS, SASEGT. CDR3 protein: CASSASGGGTDTQYF. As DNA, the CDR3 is TGTGCCAGCAGTGCTAGCGGGGGAGGCACAGATACGCAGTATTTT.

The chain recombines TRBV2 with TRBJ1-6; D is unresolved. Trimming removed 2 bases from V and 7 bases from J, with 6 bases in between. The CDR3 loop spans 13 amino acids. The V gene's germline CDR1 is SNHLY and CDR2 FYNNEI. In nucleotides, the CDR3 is TGTGCCAGCAGTGAAACTCCGAATTCACCCCTCCACTTT. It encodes CASSETPNSPLHF.

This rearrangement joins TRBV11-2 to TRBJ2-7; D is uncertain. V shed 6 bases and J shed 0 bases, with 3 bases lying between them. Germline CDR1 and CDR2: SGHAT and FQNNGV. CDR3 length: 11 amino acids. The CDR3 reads CASSISYEQYF. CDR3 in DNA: TGTGCCAGCAGTATCTCCTACGAGCAGTACTTC.

In DNA, the CDR3 is TGTGCCAGTAGGGAGGGAAGGCGCGGTGAGCAGTTCTTC. Translation: CASREGRRGEQFF. This chain links TRBV19 with TRBJ2-1, with a possible D match to TRBD2 (6 bases). The CDR3 totals 13 residues. V shed 6 bases and J shed 9 bases, with 15 bases lying between them. Looked up from germline, CDR1 is LNHDA and CDR2 is SQIVND (reference sequence).

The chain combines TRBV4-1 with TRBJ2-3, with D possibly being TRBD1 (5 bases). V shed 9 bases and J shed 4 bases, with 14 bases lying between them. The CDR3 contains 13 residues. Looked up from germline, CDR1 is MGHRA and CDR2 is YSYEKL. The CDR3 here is CASRTSRSDTQYF. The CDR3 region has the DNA TGCGCCAGTCGGACAAGTCGGTCAGATACGCAGTATTTT.

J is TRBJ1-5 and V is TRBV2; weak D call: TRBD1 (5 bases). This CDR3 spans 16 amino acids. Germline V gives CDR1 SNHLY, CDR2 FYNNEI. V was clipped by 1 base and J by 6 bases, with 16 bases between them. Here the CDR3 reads CASSEGNRGYVQPQHF. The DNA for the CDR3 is TGTGCCAGCAGTGAAGGAAATAGGGGTTACGTTCAGCCCCAGCATTTT.

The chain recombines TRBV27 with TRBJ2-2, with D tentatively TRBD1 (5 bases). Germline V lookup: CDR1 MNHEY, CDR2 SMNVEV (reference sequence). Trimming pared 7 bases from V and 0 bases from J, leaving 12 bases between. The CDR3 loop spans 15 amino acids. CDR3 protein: CASKGQLANTGELFF. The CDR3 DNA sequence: TGTGCCAGCAAGGGGCAGTTAGCGAACACCGGGGAGCTGTTTTTT.

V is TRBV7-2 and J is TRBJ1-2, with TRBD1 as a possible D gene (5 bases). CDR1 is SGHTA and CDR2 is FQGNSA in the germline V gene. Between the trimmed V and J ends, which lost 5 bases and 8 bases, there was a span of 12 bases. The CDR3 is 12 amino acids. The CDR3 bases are TGTGCCAGCAGCCAAGACAGTCGAGGCTACACCTTC. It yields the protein CASSQDSRGYTF. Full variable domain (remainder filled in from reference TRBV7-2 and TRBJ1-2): GAGVSQSPSNKVTEKGKDVELRCDPISGHTALYWYRQSLGQGLEFLIYFQGNSAPDKSGLPSDRFSAERTGGSVSTLTIQRTQQEDSAVYLCASSQDSRGYTFGSGTRLTVV.

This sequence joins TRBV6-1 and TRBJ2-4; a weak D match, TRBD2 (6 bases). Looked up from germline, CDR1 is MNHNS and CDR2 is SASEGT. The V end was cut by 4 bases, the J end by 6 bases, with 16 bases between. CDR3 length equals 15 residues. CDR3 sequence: CASSGRGGSANIQYF. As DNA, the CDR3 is TGTGCCAGCAGTGGGAGGGGTGGGTCAGCAAACATTCAGTACTTC.

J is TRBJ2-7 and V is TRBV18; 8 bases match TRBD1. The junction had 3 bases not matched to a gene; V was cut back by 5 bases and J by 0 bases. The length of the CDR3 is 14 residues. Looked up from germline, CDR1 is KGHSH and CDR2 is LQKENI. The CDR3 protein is CASSTGQGSYEQYF. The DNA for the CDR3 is TGTGCCAGCTCAACCGGACAGGGCTCCTACGAGCAGTACTTC. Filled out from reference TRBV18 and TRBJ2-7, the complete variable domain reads NAGVMQNPRHLVRRRGQEARLRCSPMKGHSHVYWYRQLPEEGLKFMVYLQKENIIDESGMPKERFSAEFPKEGPSILRIQQVVRGDSAAYFCASSTGQGSYEQYFGPGTRLTVT.

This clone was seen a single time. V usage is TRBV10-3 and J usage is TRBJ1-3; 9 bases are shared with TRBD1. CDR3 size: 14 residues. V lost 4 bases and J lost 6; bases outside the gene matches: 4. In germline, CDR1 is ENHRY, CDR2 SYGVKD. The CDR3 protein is CAISAGQGLNTIYF. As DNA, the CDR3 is TGTGCCATCAGTGCGGGACAGGGACTAAACACCATATATTTT.

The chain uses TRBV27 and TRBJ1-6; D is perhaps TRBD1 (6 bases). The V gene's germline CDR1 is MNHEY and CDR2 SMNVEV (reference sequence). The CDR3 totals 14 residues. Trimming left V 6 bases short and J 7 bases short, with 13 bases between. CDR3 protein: CASREQGRNSPLHF. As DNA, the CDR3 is TGTGCCAGCAGAGAACAGGGTCGCAATTCACCCCTCCACTTT.

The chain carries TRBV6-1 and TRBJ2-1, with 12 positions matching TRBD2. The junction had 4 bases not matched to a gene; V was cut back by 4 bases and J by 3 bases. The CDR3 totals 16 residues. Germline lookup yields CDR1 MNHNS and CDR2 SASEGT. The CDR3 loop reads CASSGTSGGHYNEQFF. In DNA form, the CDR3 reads TGTGCCAGCAGTGGCACTAGCGGGGGGCACTACAATGAGCAGTTCTTC.

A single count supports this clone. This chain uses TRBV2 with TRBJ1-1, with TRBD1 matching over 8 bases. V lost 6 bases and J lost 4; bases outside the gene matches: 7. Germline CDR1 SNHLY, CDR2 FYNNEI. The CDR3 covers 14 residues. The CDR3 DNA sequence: TGTGCCAGCAGGACACAGGGGGTAGGCACTGAAGCTTTCTTT. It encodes CASRTQGVGTEAFF.

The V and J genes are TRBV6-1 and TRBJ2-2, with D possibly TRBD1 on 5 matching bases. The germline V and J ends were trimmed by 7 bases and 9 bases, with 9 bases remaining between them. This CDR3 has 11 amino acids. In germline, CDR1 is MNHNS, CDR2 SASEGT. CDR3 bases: TGTGCCAGCACAGGGTTGTGGGAGCTGTTTTTT. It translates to CASTGLWELFF.

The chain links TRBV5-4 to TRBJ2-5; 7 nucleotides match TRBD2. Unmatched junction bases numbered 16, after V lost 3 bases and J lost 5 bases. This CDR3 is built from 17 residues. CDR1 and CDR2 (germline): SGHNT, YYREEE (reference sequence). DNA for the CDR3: TGTGCCAGCAGCTCGGCGATGGGAGCGGGGATCGGGGAGACCCAGTACTTC. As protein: CASSSAMGAGIGETQYF.

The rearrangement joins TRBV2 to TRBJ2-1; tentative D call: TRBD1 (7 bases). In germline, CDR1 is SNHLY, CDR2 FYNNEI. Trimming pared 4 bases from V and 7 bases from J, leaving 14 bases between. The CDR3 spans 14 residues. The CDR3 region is CASSGSAGGNEQFF. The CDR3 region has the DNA TGTGCCAGCAGTGGTTCGGCAGGGGGGAATGAGCAGTTCTTC.

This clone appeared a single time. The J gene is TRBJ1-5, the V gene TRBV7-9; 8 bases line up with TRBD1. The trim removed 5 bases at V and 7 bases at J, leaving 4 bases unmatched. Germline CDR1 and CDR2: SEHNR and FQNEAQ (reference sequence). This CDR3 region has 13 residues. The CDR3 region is CASSPQGGQPQHF. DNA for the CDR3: TGTGCCAGCAGCCCACAGGGGGGACAGCCCCAGCATTTT.